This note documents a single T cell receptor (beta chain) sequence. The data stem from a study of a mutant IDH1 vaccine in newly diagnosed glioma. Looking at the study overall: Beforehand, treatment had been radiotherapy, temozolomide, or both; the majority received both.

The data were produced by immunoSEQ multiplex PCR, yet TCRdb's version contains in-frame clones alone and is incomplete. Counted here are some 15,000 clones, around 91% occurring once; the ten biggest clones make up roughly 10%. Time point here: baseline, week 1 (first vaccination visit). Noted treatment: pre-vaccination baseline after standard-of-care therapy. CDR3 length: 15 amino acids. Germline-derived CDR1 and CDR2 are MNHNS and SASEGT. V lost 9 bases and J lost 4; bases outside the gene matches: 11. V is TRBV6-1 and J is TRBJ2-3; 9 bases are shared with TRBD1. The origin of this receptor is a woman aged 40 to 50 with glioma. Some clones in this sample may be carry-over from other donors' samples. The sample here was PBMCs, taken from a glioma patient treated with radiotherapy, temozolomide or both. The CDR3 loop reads CASLTGGATPDTQYF. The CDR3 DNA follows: TGTGCCAGTCTCACAGGGGGCGCTACTCCAGATACGCAGTATTTT.